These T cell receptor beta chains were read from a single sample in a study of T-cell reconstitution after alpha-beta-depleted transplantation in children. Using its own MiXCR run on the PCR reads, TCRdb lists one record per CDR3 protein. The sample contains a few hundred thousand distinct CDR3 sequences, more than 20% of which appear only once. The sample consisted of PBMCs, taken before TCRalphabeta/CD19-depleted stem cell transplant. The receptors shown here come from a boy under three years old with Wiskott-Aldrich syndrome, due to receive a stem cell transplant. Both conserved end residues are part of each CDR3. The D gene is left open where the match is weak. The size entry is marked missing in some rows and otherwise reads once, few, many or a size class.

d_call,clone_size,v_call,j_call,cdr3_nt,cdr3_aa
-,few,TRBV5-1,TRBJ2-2,TGCGCCAGCAGCTGGGAAGGTCTGACCGGGGAGCTGTTTTTT,CASSWEGLTGELFF
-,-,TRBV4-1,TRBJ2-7,TGCGCCAGCAGCCGCCGGATAGGACAGATACGGTACGAGCAGTACTTC,CASSRRIGQIRYEQYF
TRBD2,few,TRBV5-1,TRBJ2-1,TGCGCCAGCGCCATACTACTAGCGGGAGGAGGAAATGAGCAGTTCTTC,CASAILLAGGGNEQFF
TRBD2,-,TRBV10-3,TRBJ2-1,TGTGCCATCAGTACTAGCGGGAGAAATACAAGCTCCTACAATGAGCAGTTCTTC,CAISTSGRNTSSYNEQFF
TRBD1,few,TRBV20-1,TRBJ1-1,TGCAGTGCTCCGGGACAGGGGGCGACTGAAGCTTTCTTT,CSAPGQGATEAFF
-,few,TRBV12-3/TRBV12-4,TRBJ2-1,TGTGCCAGCAGTTTTCTGGAACTTATCTACAATGAGCAGTTCTTC,CASSFLELIYNEQFF
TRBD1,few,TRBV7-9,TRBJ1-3,TGTGCCTTCGCCGGGACAGGGTTTGGAAACACCATATATTTT,CAFAGTGFGNTIYF
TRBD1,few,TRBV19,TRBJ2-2,TGTGCCAGTAGCAGGGGGTTTGCGAACACCGGGGAGCTGTTTTTT,CASSRGFANTGELFF
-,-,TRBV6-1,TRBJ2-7,TGTGCCAGCCAGACCACATATAATTTATACGAGCAGTACTTC,CASQTTYNLYEQYF
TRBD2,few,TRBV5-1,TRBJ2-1,TGCGCCAGCAGCTTAGCGGGAGGGAAATACAATGAGCAGTTCTTC,CASSLAGGKYNEQFF
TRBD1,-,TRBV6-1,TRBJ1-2,TGTGCCAGCAGTGAGAACAACAGGGGTGGAGGCGACACCTTC,CASSENNRGGGDTF
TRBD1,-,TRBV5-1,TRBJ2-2,TGCGCCAGCAGTCCGAGACAGGGCGGGGAGCTGTTTTTT,CASSPRQGGELFF
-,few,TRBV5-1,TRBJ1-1,TGCGCCAGCAAATTGGGCCCCTTACGGACGACTGAAGCTTTCTTT,CASKLGPLRTTEAFF
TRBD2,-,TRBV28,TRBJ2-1,TGTGCCAGCAGTTTTCAGGGGAGACTAGCGGGAGGGACCTACAATGAGCAGTTCTTC,CASSFQGRLAGGTYNEQFF
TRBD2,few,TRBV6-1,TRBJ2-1,TGTGCCAGCAGACGCGGGAGGACCTACAATGAGCAGTTCTTC,CASRRGRTYNEQFF
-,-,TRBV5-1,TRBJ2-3,TGCGCCAGCAGCTTGGCCACGACTGCGCTAGTTAGCACAGATACGCAGTATTTT,CASSLATTALVSTDTQYF
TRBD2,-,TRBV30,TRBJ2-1,TGTGCCTGGAGTGCCCTGGCTAGCGGGAAGTACAATGAGCAGTTCTTC,CAWSALASGKYNEQFF
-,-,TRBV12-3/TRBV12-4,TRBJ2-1,TGTGCCAGCAGTTTTAGGCGGACGAGCTCCTACAATGAGCAGTTCTTC,CASSFRRTSSYNEQFF